This T cell receptor (beta chain) was sequenced for a study of T cell changes during pregnancy in multiple sclerosis. Sequenced by immunoSEQ multiplex PCR; TCRdb stores in-frame clones only, minus some. There are roughly 40,000 clones in the sample; around nine tenths occur only once, and roughly 0.58% lies in the top ten. Germline assignment: CDR1 MRHNA and CDR2 SNTAGT. V was shortened by 0 bases and J by 8 bases, with 16 bases between the two germline ends. CDR3 length equals 15 residues. The sequence came from a female donor with multiple sclerosis, enrolled in a pregnancy study. The chain links TRBV6-4 to TRBJ1-2, with a possible D match to TRBD1 (6 bases). Sequenced here: CD4+ T cells from peripheral blood mononuclear cells, sampled in the first trimester of pregnancy. This CDR3 reads CASSDSSLGAHGYTF. The CDR3 coding sequence is TGTGCCAGCAGTGACTCGAGTCTGGGGGCGCACGGCTACACCTTC.